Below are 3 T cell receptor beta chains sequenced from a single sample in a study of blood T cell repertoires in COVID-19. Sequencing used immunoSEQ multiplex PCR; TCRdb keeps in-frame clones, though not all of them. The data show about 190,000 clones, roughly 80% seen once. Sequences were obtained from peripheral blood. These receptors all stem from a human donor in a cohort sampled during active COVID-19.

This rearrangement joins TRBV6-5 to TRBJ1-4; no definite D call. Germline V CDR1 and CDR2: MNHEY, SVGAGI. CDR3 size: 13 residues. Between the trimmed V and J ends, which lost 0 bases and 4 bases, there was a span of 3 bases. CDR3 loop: CASSYSYNEKLFF. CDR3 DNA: TGTGCCAGCAGTTACTCATATAATGAAAAACTGTTTTTT.

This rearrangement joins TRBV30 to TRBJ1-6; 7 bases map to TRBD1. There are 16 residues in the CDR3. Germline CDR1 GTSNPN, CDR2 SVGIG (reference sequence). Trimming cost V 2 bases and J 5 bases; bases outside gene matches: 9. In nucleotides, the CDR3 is TGTGCCTGGAGTACACCATCCGACAGGGATAATTCACCCCTCCACTTT. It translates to CAWSTPSDRDNSPLHF.

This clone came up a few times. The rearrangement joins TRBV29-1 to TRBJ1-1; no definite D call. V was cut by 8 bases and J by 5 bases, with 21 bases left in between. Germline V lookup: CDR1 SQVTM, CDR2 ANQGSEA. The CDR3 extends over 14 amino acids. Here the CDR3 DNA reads TGCAGCACTGGGGAGGGAGTCGAAGGAACTGAAGCTTTCTTT. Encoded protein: CSTGEGVEGTEAFF.